This T cell receptor (beta chain) was sequenced for a study of breast tumors, draining lymph nodes, adjacent tissues (dated by TCRdb to 2015 to 2016). Regarding the study in general: Breast cancer patients provided tumor, adjacent nontumor tissue and axillary lymph nodes, and the study compared the TCR beta repertoires across these three sources. The study aimed to assess the relationships and possible T-cell exchange between tumor, surrounding tissue and draining lymph node repertoires in human breast cancer. General study outcomes and caveats: The conclusion that tumor T cells originate in lymph nodes was framed as consistent with a hypothesis rather than directly demonstrated. A scenario in which most tumor T cells derive from the lymph node and then expand within tumor tissue was judged to be consistent with the data. Tumors showed preferential V and J gene usage, and their T-cell repertoire diversity fell below that of lymph nodes yet above that of nontumor tissue. Tumor and nontumor tissue repertoires were found to be significantly more similar in luminal-like than in basal-like breast cancer.

Lymph node samples were obtained from the axillary draining lymph nodes of breast cancer patients. This clonotype was picked up many times. Its antigen is not yet known. No much larger clone is present one base from it, and per-base qualities are unavailable. For sequencing, an Illumina HiSeq 2000 was employed. Multiplex PCR amplification was used to build the TCR beta chain libraries. High-throughput sequencing was used to analyze the amplified TCR beta chain products. TCRdb reanalyzed the raw reads on its own, using fastp at Q25 for trimming and MiXCR for clone calling, and kept in-frame beta chains. When rows share a CDR3 protein, they turn into one entry using the most common DNA and genes. The sample table holds about 200,000 distinct CDR3 sequences, of which roughly 31% were seen once. The biggest ten clones account for approximately 4.5% of the sample. The CDR3 runs 14 residues from the cysteine to the phenylalanine. The sequence is cut down to CDR3 DNA, 42 bases in frame from base 1. Trimming removed 2 bases from V and 4 bases from J; the gene matches leave 3 bases unexplained. The CDR1 and CDR2 encoded by the germline V gene (reference sequence) are LGHDT and YNNKEL.

The sequence was collected from a female donor with breast cancer. Some clones in this sample may be carry-over from other donors' samples. The chain couples TRBV3-1 to TRBJ1-2; TRBD1 agrees with 8 junctional bases. The sequenced sample was axillary lymph node tissue. The CDR3 is CASSQWDRSYGYTF. The nucleotide sequence reads TGTGCCAGCAGCCAATGGGACAGGTCCTATGGCTACACCTTC.